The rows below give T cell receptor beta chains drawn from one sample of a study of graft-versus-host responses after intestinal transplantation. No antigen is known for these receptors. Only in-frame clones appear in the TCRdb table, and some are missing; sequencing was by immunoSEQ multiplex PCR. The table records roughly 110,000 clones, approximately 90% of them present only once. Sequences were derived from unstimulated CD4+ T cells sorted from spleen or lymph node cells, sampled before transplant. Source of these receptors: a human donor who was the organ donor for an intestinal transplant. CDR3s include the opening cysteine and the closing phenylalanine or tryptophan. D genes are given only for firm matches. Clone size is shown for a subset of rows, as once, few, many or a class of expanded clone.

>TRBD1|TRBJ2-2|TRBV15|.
CATSRVGTGGTGELFF
TGTGCCACCAGCAGAGTCGGGACAGGGGGCACCGGGGAGCTGTTTTTT
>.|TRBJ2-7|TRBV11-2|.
CASSRRYEQYF
TGTGCCAGCAGCCGCAGATACGAGCAGTACTTC
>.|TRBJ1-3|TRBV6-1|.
CASNIPSGNTIYF
TGTGCCAGCAACATCCCCTCTGGAAACACCATATATTTT
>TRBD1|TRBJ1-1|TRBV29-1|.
CSALTGDTEAFF
TGCAGCGCCCTGACAGGGGACACTGAAGCTTTCTTT
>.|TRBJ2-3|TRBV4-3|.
CASSQGVGVGDTQYF
TGCGCCAGCAGCCAAGGAGTGGGGGTAGGAGATACGCAGTATTTT
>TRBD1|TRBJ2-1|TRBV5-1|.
CASSRPFGQGGMVGSYNEQFF
TGCGCCAGCAGCCGGCCTTTCGGACAGGGTGGGATGGTTGGCTCCTACAATGAGCAGTTCTTC
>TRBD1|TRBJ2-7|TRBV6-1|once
CASIPDRAVEVVYF
TGTGCCAGCATTCCCGACAGGGCCGTTGAAGTTGTGTACTTC
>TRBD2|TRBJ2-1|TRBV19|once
CASSTSGTIYNEQFF
TGTGCCAGTAGTACTAGCGGGACAATCTACAATGAGCAGTTCTTC
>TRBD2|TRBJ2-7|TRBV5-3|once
CARSGAGGDNEQYF
TGTGCCAGAAGCGGAGCGGGGGGGGATAACGAGCAGTACTTC
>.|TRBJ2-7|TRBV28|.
CASSLASWWQGSSEQYF
TGTGCCAGCAGTTTAGCGTCCTGGTGGCAGGGTTCTTCCGAGCAGTACTTC
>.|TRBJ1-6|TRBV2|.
CASSADGATYSPLHF
TGTGCCAGCAGTGCGGACGGGGCGACCTATTCACCCCTCCACTTT
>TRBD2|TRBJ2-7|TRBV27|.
CASSLLASGRARDYEQYF
TGTGCCAGCAGTTTATTGGCTAGCGGGAGGGCCAGAGACTACGAGCAGTACTTC
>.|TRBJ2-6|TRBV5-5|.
CASSLDVGSGANVLTF
TGTGCCAGCAGCTTGGACGTTGGCTCTGGGGCCAACGTCCTGACTTTC
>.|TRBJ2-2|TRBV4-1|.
CASSQHGTPNTGELFF
TGCGCCAGCAGCCAACATGGGACTCCGAACACCGGGGAGCTGTTTTTT
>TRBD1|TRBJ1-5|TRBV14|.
CASSLNRGSQPQHF
TGTGCCAGCAGCCTAAACAGGGGATCTCAGCCCCAGCATTTT
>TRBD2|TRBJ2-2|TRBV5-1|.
CASSLGLAGAGELFF
TGCGCCAGCAGCTTGGGACTAGCGGGAGCCGGGGAGCTGTTTTTT
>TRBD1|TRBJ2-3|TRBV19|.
CASSTDRVGTDTQYF
TGTGCCAGTAGTACGGACAGGGTTGGCACAGATACGCAGTATTTT
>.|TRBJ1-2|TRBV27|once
CASSSLGPEGGYTF
TGTGCCAGCAGTTCACTAGGACCTGAAGGAGGCTACACCTTC
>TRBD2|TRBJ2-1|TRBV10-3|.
CAISSLAGGTYNEQFF
TGTGCCATCAGTTCCTTAGCGGGAGGGACCTACAATGAGCAGTTCTTC
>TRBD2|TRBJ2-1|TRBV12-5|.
CASGPGTSGRDEQFF
TGTGCTAGTGGTCCTGGGACTAGCGGGAGGGATGAGCAGTTCTTC
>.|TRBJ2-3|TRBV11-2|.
CASSLGILRTDTQYF
TGTGCCAGCAGCTTAGGAATTCTCCGCACAGATACGCAGTATTTT
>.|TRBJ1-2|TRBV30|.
CAWSVTHRVGYTF
TGTGCCTGGAGTGTAACCCACAGGGTTGGCTACACCTTC
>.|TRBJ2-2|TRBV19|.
CASSLSVNANTGELFF
TGTGCCAGTAGTCTCTCAGTCAACGCGAACACCGGGGAGCTGTTTTTT
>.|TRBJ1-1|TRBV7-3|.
CASSFTGLNTEAFF
TGTGCCAGCAGCTTCACGGGTTTGAACACTGAAGCTTTCTTT
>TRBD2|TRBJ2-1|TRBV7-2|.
CASSTLAGGPNEQFF
TGTGCCAGCAGCACCCTAGCGGGAGGGCCTAATGAGCAGTTCTTC
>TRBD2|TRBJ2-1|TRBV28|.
CASSPFPVGSGSREQFF
TGTGCCAGCAGCCCATTCCCAGTTGGTAGCGGGAGCCGTGAGCAGTTCTTC
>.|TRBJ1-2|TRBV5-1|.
CASSAGQNYGYTF
TGCGCCAGCAGCGCCGGACAGAACTATGGCTACACCTTC
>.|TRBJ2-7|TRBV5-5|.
CASSLQGLSYEQYF
TGTGCCAGCAGCTTACAGGGACTCTCCTACGAGCAGTACTTC
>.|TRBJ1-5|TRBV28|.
CASGSRGLNSNQPQHF
TGTGCCAGCGGAAGCCGGGGCCTAAATAGCAATCAGCCCCAGCATTTT
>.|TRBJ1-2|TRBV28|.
CASSFGEFSYTF
TGTGCCAGCAGTTTTGGGGAGTTTAGCTACACCTTC
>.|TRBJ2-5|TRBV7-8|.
CASSHGRGIQETQYF
TGTGCCAGCAGCCACGGGCGGGGTATCCAAGAGACCCAGTACTTC
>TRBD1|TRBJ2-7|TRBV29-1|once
CSVGQNEQYF
TGCAGCGTGGGACAGAACGAGCAGTACTTC
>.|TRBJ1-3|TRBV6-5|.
CASSRSGRFGNTIYF
TGTGCCAGCAGCCGTTCGGGAAGATTTGGAAACACCATATATTTT
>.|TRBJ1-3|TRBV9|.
CASSVGTTRNTIYF
TGTGCCAGCAGCGTAGGGACAACTCGAAACACCATATATTTT
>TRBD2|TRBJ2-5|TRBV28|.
CASKLAGDQEDQYF
TGTGCCAGCAAACTAGCGGGAGACCAGGAGGACCAGTACTTC
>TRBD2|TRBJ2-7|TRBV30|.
CAWSVPPTSGSLYEQYF
TGTGCCTGGAGTGTTCCCCCAACTAGCGGGAGTCTGTACGAGCAGTACTTC
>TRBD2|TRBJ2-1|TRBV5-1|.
CASSLTQREGQNEQFF
TGCGCCAGCAGCCTAACCCAGCGGGAGGGCCAAAATGAGCAGTTCTTC
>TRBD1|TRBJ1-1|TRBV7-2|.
CASSWTGAPKNTEAFF
TGTGCCAGCAGCTGGACAGGGGCCCCCAAGAACACTGAAGCTTTCTTT
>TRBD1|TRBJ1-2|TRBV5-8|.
CAGSLNRQGDGYTF
TGTGCCGGCAGCCTGAACCGACAGGGTGATGGCTACACCTTC
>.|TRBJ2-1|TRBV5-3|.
CARSLEGLEYNEQFF
TGTGCCAGAAGCTTGGAGGGTCTGGAGTACAATGAGCAGTTCTTC
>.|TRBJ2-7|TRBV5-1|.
CASSPLGDEQYF
TGCGCCAGCAGCCCCCTGGGGGACGAGCAGTACTTC
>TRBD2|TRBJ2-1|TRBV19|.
CASSIDGRANNEQFF
TGTGCCAGTAGTATAGACGGGAGGGCAAACAATGAGCAGTTCTTC
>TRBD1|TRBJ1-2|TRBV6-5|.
CASSYGGTGRGYTF
TGTGCCAGCAGTTACGGGGGGACAGGGCGTGGCTACACCTTC
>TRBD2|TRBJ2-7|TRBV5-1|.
CASSLSGSSYEQYF
TGCGCCAGCAGCTTGAGCGGGAGCTCCTACGAGCAGTACTTC
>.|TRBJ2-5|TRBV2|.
CASRRGGGIETQYF
TGTGCCAGCAGGAGGGGGGGAGGGATCGAGACCCAGTACTTC
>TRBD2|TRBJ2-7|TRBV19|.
CASSSPGLKQRGEQCF
TGTGCCAGTAGTTCCCCCGGACTCAAACAACGGGGGGAGCAGTGCTTC
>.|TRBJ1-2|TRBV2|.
CASSEIQVGGYTF
TGTGCCAGCAGTGAAATCCAGGTGGGGGGCTACACCTTC
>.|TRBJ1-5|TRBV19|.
CATHQSNSNQPQHF
TGTGCCACCCATCAGAGCAATAGCAATCAGCCCCAGCATTTT
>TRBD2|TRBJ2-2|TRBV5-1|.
CASSLYSGRASGELFF
TGCGCCAGCAGCTTGTATAGTGGGAGGGCCTCCGGGGAGCTGTTTTTT
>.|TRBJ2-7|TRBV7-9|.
CASSLVGRTYEQYF
TGTGCCAGCAGCTTAGTAGGGAGGACTTACGAGCAGTACTTC
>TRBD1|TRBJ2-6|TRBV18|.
CASSPNASPGQGEVGGANVLTF
TGTGCCAGCTCACCGAACGCGTCCCCGGGACAGGGGGAAGTTGGTGGGGCCAACGTCCTGACTTTC
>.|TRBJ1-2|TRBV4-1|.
CASSHRAKENYGYTF
TGCGCCAGCAGCCATAGAGCTAAGGAGAACTATGGCTACACCTTC
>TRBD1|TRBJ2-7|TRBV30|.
CAWRTTGTGAYEQYF
TGTGCCTGGAGAACTACCGGGACAGGGGCATACGAGCAGTACTTC
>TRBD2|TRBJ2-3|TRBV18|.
CASSRTSGVTDTQYF
TGTGCCAGCTCACGGACTAGCGGGGTCACAGATACGCAGTATTTT
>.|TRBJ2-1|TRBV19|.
CASSTGNRGYEQFF
TGTGCCAGTAGTACCGGGAATAGGGGCTATGAGCAGTTCTTC